The rows below give T cell receptor beta chains drawn from one sample of a study of early T cells in non-severe SARS-CoV-2 infection. Using its own MiXCR run on the 5' RACE reads, TCRdb lists one record per CDR3 protein. The profile covers tens of thousands of distinct CDR3 sequences, with around 15% appearing a single time and around 5.8% taken by the ten largest. Specimen: whole blood. These TCRs come from an adult who was a healthcare worker with PCR-confirmed SARS-CoV-2 infection or an uninfected control (not recorded which). CDR3s include the opening cysteine and the closing phenylalanine or tryptophan. Each record gives: CDR3 protein, clone size, V gene. Clone sizes are given selectively: once, few, many, or a class where the clone is expanded.

CASTSLGQTNNEQFF - TRBV6-2/TRBV6-3
CASSPGTSHGYNEQFF - TRBV6-6
CASSFPSANTEAFF - TRBV5-6
CASSSTGGNIRTQYF many TRBV7-2
CASSEGAAADTQYF - TRBV4-1
CASSTRTGARTRHNSPLHF many TRBV28
CASSQPRGRYEKLFF - TRBV4-1
CSARVFSPGQTNTGELFF few TRBV20-1
CSATQLGGVYNEQFF - TRBV20-1
CASSDSYAQYF - TRBV2
CASSQLGGSTEAFF many TRBV28
CSGRQGENIQYF few TRBV29-1
CASSGAGRGTDTQYF few TRBV2
CATTPGGSTDTQYF many TRBV24-1
CASSASGALYTGELFF few TRBV7-9
CSVKGQGASYEQYF - TRBV29-1
CASSFFVDPTSANTDTQYF many TRBV27
CASSYRGRGPWDTQYF - TRBV6-2/TRBV6-3
CASSLYTSSGNTIYF many TRBV7-2
CASSPGQGISNQPQHF few TRBV4-1
CSVETTGARTGELFF - TRBV29-1
CASAGQGDEKLFF few TRBV4-3
CASSFSLTQYF few TRBV2
CASRADTGIYNEQFF few TRBV10-2
CASRGTGSSSYNEQFF few TRBV12-3/TRBV12-4
CASSSQGGYNQPQHF - TRBV28
CASSLRASQETQYF once TRBV7-9
CASTRELSGGYNEQFF many TRBV6-5
CASSPNTGYGTGELFF many TRBV5-1
CASSSYRGPSTDTQYF - TRBV11-2
CATSRGTGGNEQYF - TRBV15
CASSSRQSTEAFF few TRBV6-6
CASSRLILPGLAGGEQYF - TRBV7-2
CASSLERTDTQYF few TRBV12-3/TRBV12-4
CASRGQGRDTEAFF many TRBV6-1
CAIGSYEQYF - TRBV10-3
CASSQLGSHEQYF - TRBV3-1
CATHLNTEAFF - TRBV27
CASSTYRVACEQYF - TRBV28
CASRDTDQPQHF few TRBV25-1
CASSQDIGSGELFF - TRBV14
CASSPLRGGNQPQHF few TRBV28